The 26 T cell receptor beta chains presented below share a single source sample, sequenced in a study of a mutant IDH1 vaccine in newly diagnosed glioma. As to time point: week 5, during vaccination. Doses consisted of 300 ug of mutant IDH1 20-mer peptide each, paired with topical imiquimod. Their specific antigens are unknown. Method: immunoSEQ multiplex PCR; TCRdb's copy keeps in-frame clones and lacks some. The sample records approximately 35,000 clones, roughly 50% being singletons. The sequencing used PBMCs, collected from a glioma patient whose treatment included an IDH1 peptide vaccine. Every receptor here comes from a woman in her late teens or twenties with glioma.

This clone was seen only a few times. The chain employs TRBV7-2 and TRBJ1-5; D uncertain. From germline, CDR1 is SGHTA and CDR2 FQGNSA. The V end lost 2 bases, the J end lost 7 bases, and 6 bases lay between the germline ends. The CDR3 extends over 12 amino acids. The CDR3 DNA is TGTGCCAGCAGCTTATTGGGACAGCCCCAGCATTTT. It encodes CASSLLGQPQHF.

This clone was counted only a few times. The rearrangement joins TRBV28 to TRBJ1-5; 9 bases map to TRBD1. The CDR3 has 13 residues. Trimming cost V 5 bases and J 9 bases; bases outside gene matches: 5. Germline V lookup: CDR1 MDHEN, CDR2 SYDVKM. The CDR3 here is CASSGQGRVPQHF. The DNA of the CDR3 is TGTGCCAGCAGTGGACAGGGGAGGGTGCCCCAGCATTTT.

The CDR3 nucleotides read TGTGCCAGCAGTGTGGGACAGGGAGGAAACACTGAAGCTTTCTTT. This sequence encodes CASSVGQGGNTEAFF. This rearrangement joins TRBV6-5 to TRBJ1-1; 9 bases are a match to TRBD1. The CDR3 has 15 residues. V gave up 5 bases and J gave up 2 bases; unmatched junction bases: 6. Germline V gene lookup returns CDR1 MNHEY and CDR2 SVGAGI.

The chain couples TRBV19 to TRBJ2-6, with D unresolved. V gave up 5 bases and J gave up 4 bases, with 9 bases separating them. The CDR3 has 14 residues. The V gene's germline CDR1 is LNHDA and CDR2 SQIVND (reference sequence). CDR3: CASSPGSGANVLTF. The CDR3 region has the DNA TGTGCCAGTAGTCCCGGTTCCGGGGCCAACGTCCTGACTTTC.

This clone has a handful of counts. The V gene is TRBV18, the J gene TRBJ1-3, with TRBD1 matching 7 bases. J gave up 0 bases and V 1 base, and 0 bases lay outside the gene matches. CDR3 length equals 15 residues. The germline gives CDR1 KGHSH, CDR2 LQKENI. CDR3 sequence: CASSPRQGSGNTIYF. CDR3 DNA sequence: TGTGCCAGCTCACCACGACAGGGCTCTGGAAACACCATATATTTT.

On this clone: One end of the junction does not line up with germline, which may come from a read error. This chain uses TRBV19 with TRBJ2-7; TRBD2 matches at 12 bases. Per the germline V gene, CDR1 is LNHDA and CDR2 is SQIVND (reference sequence). The CDR3 loop spans 13 amino acids. DNA for the CDR3: TGTGCCAGTAGTAGCGGACTAGCGGGGAGCAGTATCTTC. It is translated as CASSSGLAGSSIF.

The chain recombines TRBV11-2 with TRBJ1-6, with TRBD1 matching 7 bases. V dropped 5 bases and J dropped 9; count of bases not matched to a gene: 4. The V gene's germline CDR1 is SGHAT and CDR2 FQNNGV. This CDR3 spans 13 amino acids. The DNA for the CDR3 is TGTGCCAGCAGCCCGACAGGGTCTTCACCCCTCCACTTT. Translating gives CASSPTGSSPLHF. The full variable domain, in which reference TRBV11-2 and TRBJ1-6 provide the parts outside the CDR3, is EAGVAQSPRYKIIEKRQSVAFWCNPISGHATLYWYQQILGQGPKLLIQFQNNGVVDDSQLPKDRFSAERLKGVDSTLKIQPAKLEDSAVYLCASSPTGSSPLHFGNGTRLTVT.

The chain combines TRBV29-1 with TRBJ2-1; TRBD2 might be the D (7 bases). The CDR3 runs to 13 residues. V dropped 5 bases and J dropped 9 bases, with 17 bases sitting between them. From germline, CDR1 is SQVTM and CDR2 ANQGSEA. CDR3 residues: CSVPRGGYGEQFF. Here the CDR3 DNA reads TGCAGCGTTCCGCGCGGGGGCTATGGTGAGCAGTTCTTC.

The chain uses TRBV4-3 and TRBJ1-4; 7 bases match TRBD1. CDR3 length: 16 residues. The ends lost 1 base at V and 8 bases at J; junction bases unmatched: 10. The germline CDR1 and CDR2 sequences are LGHNA and YSLEER. CDR3 protein: CASSQAQGMDGEKLFF. In DNA, the CDR3 is TGCGCCAGCAGCCAAGCACAGGGGATGGATGGGGAAAAACTGTTTTTT.

DNA of the CDR3: TGTGCCAGCAGGCCGGCGGGATTCTCCTACAATGAGCAGTTCTTC. Translated: CASRPAGFSYNEQFF. This chain connects TRBV9 to TRBJ2-1; D might be TRBD2 (6 bases). Germline loops: CDR1 SGDLS, CDR2 YYNGEE. V was pared by 5 bases and J by 0 bases, with 12 bases between. This CDR3 spans 15 amino acids.

This chain connects TRBV6-1 to TRBJ1-3; D unresolved. With 5 bases removed from V and 0 bases from J, the gap between germline ends came to 5 bases. Germline CDR1 and CDR2: MNHNS and SASEGT. The CDR3 runs to 13 residues. This chain's CDR3 is CASSLDSGNTIYF. The CDR3 DNA is TGTGCCAGCAGTTTGGACTCTGGAAACACCATATATTTT.

In its sample, this clone was seen a few times. V usage is TRBV20-1 and J usage is TRBJ2-1; D gene unclear. V shed 4 bases and J shed 8 bases, with 6 bases lying between them. CDR3 length: 10 amino acids. Germline V CDR1 and CDR2: DFQATT, SNEGSKA (reference sequence). CDR3 DNA: TGCAGTGCTATAGCAGATGAGCAGTTCTTC. Translated: CSAIADEQFF.

This clone was seen only a few times. The rearrangement uses TRBV27 and TRBJ1-2, with no clear D. Germline V gene sequence: CDR1 MNHEY, CDR2 SMNVEV (reference sequence). V gave up 5 bases and J gave up 7 bases, with 14 bases separating them. The CDR3 covers 13 residues. This CDR3 is CASSLNSLFGYTF. The CDR3, as DNA: TGTGCCAGCAGTCTTAATTCTCTCTTTGGCTACACCTTC.

This clone was recorded once. V gene TRBV21-1 combines with J gene TRBJ2-7; the table's D call, TRBD1, was not checked against the DNA. TRBV21-1 is a pseudogene. The CDR3 sequence is 17 residues long. The CDR3 sequence is CASSKWDDRGMTYEQYF. CDR3 nucleotides: TGTGCCAGCAGCAAATGGGACGACAGGGGAATGACCTACGAGCAGTACTTC.

The chain uses TRBV4-2 and TRBJ1-3; D is unresolved. This CDR3 comprises 18 residues. V shed 2 bases and J shed 0 bases, with 17 bases lying between them. Per germline, CDR1 LGHNA and CDR2 YNFKEQ. CDR3 in amino acids: CASSQIRWAYHSGNTIYF. As DNA, the CDR3 is TGTGCCAGCAGCCAAATCCGCTGGGCCTACCACTCTGGAAACACCATATATTTT.

The chain uses TRBV12-5 and TRBJ2-7, with TRBD2 matching over 9 bases. V gave up 6 bases and J gave up 3 bases; unmatched junction bases: 3. CDR1 is LGHNT, CDR2 FRNRAP, per germline. The CDR3 length is 13 residues. The CDR3 DNA sequence: TGTGCTAGTGGGCTTAGCGGGAGCTACGAGCAGTACTTC. It translates to CASGLSGSYEQYF.

The chain joins TRBV30 to TRBJ1-2; D may be TRBD1 (5 bases). The CDR3 is 14 amino acids. Germline V gene lookup returns CDR1 GTSNPN and CDR2 SVGIG (reference sequence). Trimming left V 2 bases short and J 8 bases short, with 18 bases between. The chain's CDR3 is CAWSTGGTGWGYTF. The CDR3, as DNA: TGTGCCTGGAGTACAGGTGGCACGGGTTGGGGCTACACCTTC.

This clone occurred a few times. The junction and the germline gene differ at one end; a read error may be behind it. The chain uses TRBV11-2 and TRBJ2-3; D remains unclear. Germline V gene sequence: CDR1 SGHAT, CDR2 FQNNGV. The CDR3 runs 12 residues. The DNA for the CDR3 is TGTGCCAGCAGCTTAGGTTTACCCGTCGAGGAATTT. It is translated as CASSLGLPVEEF.

The chain combines TRBV9 with TRBJ2-1; 9 positions agree with TRBD2. The CDR3 totals 15 residues. The germline gives CDR1 SGDLS, CDR2 YYNGEE. V lost 3 bases to trimming and J lost 0 bases; unmatched junction nucleotides: 1. The CDR3 sequence: CASSASGNSYNEQFF. The CDR3, as DNA: TGTGCCAGCAGCGCTAGCGGGAACTCCTACAATGAGCAGTTCTTC.

The rearrangement uses TRBV19 and TRBJ2-5; D remains ambiguous. The germline gives CDR1 LNHDA, CDR2 SQIVND (reference sequence). V shed 3 bases and J shed 5 bases, with 10 bases lying between them. The CDR3 has 13 amino acids. CDR3 DNA sequence: TGTGCCAGTAGTATCACCCGGCGGGAGACCCAGTACTTC. The encoded protein is CASSITRRETQYF.

The V gene is TRBV7-2, the J gene TRBJ1-5, with 7 bases that match TRBD1. Losses at the gene ends were 5 bases for V and 4 bases for J; bases not matched to a gene: 5. Germline V gene lookup returns CDR1 SGHTA and CDR2 FQGNSA. The CDR3 length is 14 residues. This CDR3 is CASSPPGQNQPQHF. CDR3 in DNA: TGTGCCAGCAGCCCACCGGGACAGAATCAGCCCCAGCATTTT. Combining the CDR3 with reference TRBV7-2 and TRBJ1-5 gives the whole variable domain GAGVSQSPSNKVTEKGKDVELRCDPISGHTALYWYRQSLGQGLEFLIYFQGNSAPDKSGLPSDRFSAERTGGSVSTLTIQRTQQEDSAVYLCASSPPGQNQPQHFGDGTRLSIL.

V and J are TRBV18 and TRBJ2-5; TRBD1 might be the D (6 bases). CDR1 and CDR2 from the germline V gene are KGHSH and LQKENI. The CDR3 covers 15 residues. Between the trimmed V and J ends, which lost 3 bases and 1 base, there was a span of 12 bases. The CDR3 bases are TGTGCCAGCTCACCGGTGGACAGCCCCCAAGAGACCCAGTACTTC. Translated: CASSPVDSPQETQYF.

This sequence joins TRBV9 and TRBJ1-1; D uncertain. Trimming took 0 bases from V and 1 from J, leaving 13 bases between them. This CDR3 comprises 16 residues. CDR1 and CDR2 from the germline V gene are SGDLS and YYNGEE. DNA for the CDR3: TGTGCCAGCAGCGTAGCTACGAGAGGTACGAACACTGAAGCTTTCTTT. It specifies CASSVATRGTNTEAFF.

V usage is TRBV9 and J usage is TRBJ1-1; TRBD1 aligns across 11 bases. The J segment lost 1 base and the V segment lost 2 bases, leaving 1 base of the junction unmatched. Germline CDR1 reads SGDLS; CDR2 reads YYNGEE. This CDR3 is built from 15 residues. In nucleotides, the CDR3 is TGTGCCAGCAGCGTGGGGACAGGGGGGAACACTGAAGCTTTCTTT. The encoded protein is CASSVGTGGNTEAFF.

The rearrangement links TRBV25-1 to TRBJ2-5; no reliable D call. V shed 2 bases and J shed 5 bases, with 12 bases lying between them. The CDR3 runs 14 residues. The germline gives CDR1 MGHDK, CDR2 SYGVNS. As DNA, the CDR3 is TGTGCCAGCAGTGAACAAAGTCTGGGGGAGACCCAGTACTTC. Translation gives CASSEQSLGETQYF.

The chain links TRBV28 to TRBJ2-3; D possibly corresponds to TRBD2 (6 bases). Germline CDR1 reads MDHEN; CDR2 reads SYDVKM. This CDR3 region has 14 residues. Between the trimmed V and J ends, which lost 5 bases and 0 bases, there was a span of 9 bases. The CDR3 reads CASSIAASTDTQYF. CDR3 coding DNA: TGTGCCAGCAGTATAGCGGCAAGCACAGATACGCAGTATTTT.